This TCR beta chain was found in a study of blood T cell repertoires in COVID-19. Germline-derived CDR1 and CDR2 are SGHNT and YYREEE (reference sequence). The CDR3 spans 15 residues. V was trimmed by 4 bases and J by 4 bases, leaving 17 bases between them. TCRdb's table, derived via immunoSEQ multiplex PCR, lists solely in-frame clones and lacks some. This sample yields around 26,000 clones, of which less than 85% are seen a single time; around 2% belongs to the top ten. Relative to its sample, this clone is large (0.1 to 1%). The receptor comes from a man aged 80 or over with active or convalescent COVID-19. The V gene is TRBV5-4, the J gene TRBJ1-1; weak D call: TRBD1 (6 bases). What was sequenced was peripheral blood. This chain's CDR3 is CASSVRQAPGTEAFF. DNA of the CDR3: TGTGCCAGCAGCGTAAGACAGGCCCCGGGCACTGAAGCTTTCTTT.